This T cell receptor (beta chain) was identified during a study of PD-1 blockade in classical Hodgkin lymphoma. Some clones are missing from TCRdb's copy, which holds only in-frame ones; the method was immunoSEQ multiplex PCR. Of approximately 41,000 clones in the sample, approximately 78% were seen once. A remark on this clone: The antigen is undetermined.

Overall study findings and caveats: CD4+ TCR diversity, unlike CD8+, rose significantly by C4D1. Lower baseline TCR diversity marked trial partial responders and progressors. What drove the repertoire differences, possibly disease activity or prior therapy, has not been defined.

With V trimmed by 3 bases and J by 8 bases, 12 bases remained unmatched. Germline V gene sequence: CDR1 MGHRA, CDR2 YSYEKL. This CDR3 region has 16 residues. Each patient experienced a relapse that followed autologous stem cell transplantation, and brentuximab vedotin exposure varied. The chain joins TRBV4-1 to TRBJ2-4; the match to TRBD2 covers 8 bases. This TCR was sampled from a human donor with classical Hodgkin lymphoma. Material: peripheral blood mononuclear cells (PBMCs), obtained at baseline. CDR3 nucleotide sequence: TGCGCCAGCAGCCAGTTAGCGGGGAGGGGCTCGGACATTCAGTACTTC. Protein sequence: CASSQLAGRGSDIQYF.